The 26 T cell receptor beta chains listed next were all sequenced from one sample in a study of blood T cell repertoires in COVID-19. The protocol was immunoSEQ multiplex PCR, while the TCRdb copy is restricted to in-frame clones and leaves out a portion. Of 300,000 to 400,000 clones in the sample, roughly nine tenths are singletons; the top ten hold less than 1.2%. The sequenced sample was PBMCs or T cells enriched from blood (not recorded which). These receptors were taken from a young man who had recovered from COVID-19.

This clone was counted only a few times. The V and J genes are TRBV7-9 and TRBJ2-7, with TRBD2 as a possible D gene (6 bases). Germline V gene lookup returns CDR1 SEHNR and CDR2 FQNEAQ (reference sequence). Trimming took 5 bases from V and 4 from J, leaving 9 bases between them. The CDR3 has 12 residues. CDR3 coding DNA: TGTGCCAGCAGCACCGCGGGGTACGAGCAGTACTTC. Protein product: CASSTAGYEQYF.

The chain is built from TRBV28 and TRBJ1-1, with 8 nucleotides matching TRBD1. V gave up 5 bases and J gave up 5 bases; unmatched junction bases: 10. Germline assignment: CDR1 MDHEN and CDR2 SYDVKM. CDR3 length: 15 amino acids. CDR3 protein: CASSARTGFGTEAFF. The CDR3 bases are TGTGCCAGCAGTGCTCGGACAGGGTTTGGTACTGAAGCTTTCTTT.

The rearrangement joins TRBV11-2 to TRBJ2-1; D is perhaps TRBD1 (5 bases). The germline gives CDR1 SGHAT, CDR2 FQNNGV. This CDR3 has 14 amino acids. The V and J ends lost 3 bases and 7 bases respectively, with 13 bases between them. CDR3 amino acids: CASSFMDKGNEQFF. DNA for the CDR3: TGTGCCAGCAGCTTTATGGACAAGGGGAATGAGCAGTTCTTC.

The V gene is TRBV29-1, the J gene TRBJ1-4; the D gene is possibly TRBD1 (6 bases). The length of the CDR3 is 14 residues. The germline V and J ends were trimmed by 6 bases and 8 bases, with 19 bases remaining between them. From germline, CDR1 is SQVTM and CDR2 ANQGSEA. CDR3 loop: CSVFGGGQREKLFF. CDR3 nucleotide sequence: TGCAGCGTCTTCGGTGGCGGACAGCGGGAAAAACTGTTTTTT.

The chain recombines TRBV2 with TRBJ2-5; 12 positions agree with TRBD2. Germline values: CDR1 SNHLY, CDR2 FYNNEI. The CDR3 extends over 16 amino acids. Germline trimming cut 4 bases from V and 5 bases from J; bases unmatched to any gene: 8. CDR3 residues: CASSAMTSGGGETQYF. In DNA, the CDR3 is TGTGCCAGCAGTGCGATGACTAGCGGGGGAGGGGAGACCCAGTACTTC.

CDR3 protein: CASRTGTGNSPLHF. As DNA, the CDR3 is TGTGCCAGCAGGACCGGGACAGGGAATTCACCCCTCCACTTT. The chain combines TRBV6-5 with TRBJ1-6, with 9 nucleotides matching TRBD1. Germline CDR1 is MNHEY and CDR2 is SVGAGI. J lost 7 bases, V lost 6 bases, and 4 bases had no gene match. This CDR3 spans 14 amino acids.

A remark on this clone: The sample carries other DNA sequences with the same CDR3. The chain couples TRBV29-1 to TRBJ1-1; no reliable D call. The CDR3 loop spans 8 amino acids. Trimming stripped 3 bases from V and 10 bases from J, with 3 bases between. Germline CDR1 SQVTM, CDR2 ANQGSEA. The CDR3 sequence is CSVERAFF. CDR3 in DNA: TGCAGCGTTGAGCGAGCTTTCTTT.

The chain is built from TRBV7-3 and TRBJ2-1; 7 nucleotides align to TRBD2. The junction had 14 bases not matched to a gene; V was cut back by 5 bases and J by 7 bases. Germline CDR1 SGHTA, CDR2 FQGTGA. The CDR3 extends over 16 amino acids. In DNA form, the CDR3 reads TGTGCCAGCAGCCCGCCCCGTGGGGGGGAACCGAATGAGCAGTTCTTC. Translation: CASSPPRGGEPNEQFF. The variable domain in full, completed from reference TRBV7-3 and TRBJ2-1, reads GAGVSQTPSNKVTEKGKYVELRCDPISGHTALYWYRQSLGQGPEFLIYFQGTGAADDSGLPNDRFFAVRPEGSVSTLKIQRTERGDSAVYLCASSPPRGGEPNEQFFGPGTRLTVL.

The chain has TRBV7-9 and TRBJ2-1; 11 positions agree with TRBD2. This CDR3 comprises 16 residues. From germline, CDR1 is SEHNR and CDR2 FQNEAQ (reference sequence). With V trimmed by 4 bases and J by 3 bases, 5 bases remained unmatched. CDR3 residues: CASSSGTSGFYNEQFF. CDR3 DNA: TGTGCCAGCAGCTCGGGGACTAGCGGCTTCTACAATGAGCAGTTCTTC. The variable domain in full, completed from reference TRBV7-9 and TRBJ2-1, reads DTGVSQNPRHKITKRGQNVTFRCDPISEHNRLYWYRQTLGQGPEFLTYFQNEAQLEKSRLLSDRFSAERPKGSFSTLEIQRTEQGDSAMYLCASSSGTSGFYNEQFFGPGTRLTVL.

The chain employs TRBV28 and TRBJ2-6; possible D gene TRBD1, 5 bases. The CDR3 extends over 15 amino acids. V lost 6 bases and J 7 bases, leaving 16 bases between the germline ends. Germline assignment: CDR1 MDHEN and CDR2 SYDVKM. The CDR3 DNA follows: TGTGCCAGCAGACCTTCAGGGTATACAGCCAACGTCCTGACTTTC. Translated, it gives CASRPSGYTANVLTF.

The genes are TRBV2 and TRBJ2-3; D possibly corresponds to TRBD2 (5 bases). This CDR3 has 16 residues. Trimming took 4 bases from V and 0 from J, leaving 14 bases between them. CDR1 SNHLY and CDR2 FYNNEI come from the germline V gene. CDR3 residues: CASSVASRTSTDTQYF. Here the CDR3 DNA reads TGTGCCAGCAGTGTTGCTAGCCGTACTAGCACAGATACGCAGTATTTT.

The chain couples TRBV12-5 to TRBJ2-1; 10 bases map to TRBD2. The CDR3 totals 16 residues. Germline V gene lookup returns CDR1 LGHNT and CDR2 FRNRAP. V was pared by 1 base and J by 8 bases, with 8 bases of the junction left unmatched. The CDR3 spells CASGLATLAGTDEQFF. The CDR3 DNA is TGTGCTAGTGGTTTGGCCACACTAGCGGGAACCGATGAGCAGTTCTTC.

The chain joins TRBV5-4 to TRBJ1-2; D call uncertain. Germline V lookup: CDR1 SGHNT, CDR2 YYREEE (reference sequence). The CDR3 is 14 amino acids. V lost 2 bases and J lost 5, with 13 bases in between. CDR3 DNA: TGTGCCAGCAGCTTTGGCAGCGCCGAATATGGCTACACCTTC. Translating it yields CASSFGSAEYGYTF. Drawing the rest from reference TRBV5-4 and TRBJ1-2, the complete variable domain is ETGVTQSPTHLIKTRGQQVTLRCSSQSGHNTVSWYQQALGQGPQFIFQYYREEENGRGNFPPRFSGLQFPNYSSELNVNALELDDSALYLCASSFGSAEYGYTFGSGTRLTVV.

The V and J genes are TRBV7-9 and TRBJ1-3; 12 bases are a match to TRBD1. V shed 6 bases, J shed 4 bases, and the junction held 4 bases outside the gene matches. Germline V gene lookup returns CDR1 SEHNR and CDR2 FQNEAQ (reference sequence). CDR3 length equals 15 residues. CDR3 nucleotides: TGTGCCAGCAGGGGACAGGGGGCGCTGGGAAACACCATATATTTT. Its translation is CASRGQGALGNTIYF. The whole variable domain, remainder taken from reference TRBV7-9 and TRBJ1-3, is DTGVSQNPRHKITKRGQNVTFRCDPISEHNRLYWYRQTLGQGPEFLTYFQNEAQLEKSRLLSDRFSAERPKGSFSTLEIQRTEQGDSAMYLCASRGQGALGNTIYFGEGSWLTVV.

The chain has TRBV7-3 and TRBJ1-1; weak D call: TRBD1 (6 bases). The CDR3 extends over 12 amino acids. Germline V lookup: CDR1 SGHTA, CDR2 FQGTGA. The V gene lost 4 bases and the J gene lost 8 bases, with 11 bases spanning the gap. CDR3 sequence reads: CASSSITGEAFF. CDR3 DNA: TGTGCCAGCAGCTCGATAACAGGGGAAGCTTTCTTT.

The CDR3 region has the DNA TGTGCCAGCAGCCAAGATAATAGCGGGGCCTACAATGAGCAGTTCTTC. Translated: CASSQDNSGAYNEQFF. The chain combines TRBV4-2 with TRBJ2-1; 8 bases align to TRBD2. This CDR3 comprises 16 residues. After removal of 0 bases from V and 2 bases from J, the junction contained 3 bases not matched to a gene. Germline CDR1 is LGHNA and CDR2 is YNFKEQ.

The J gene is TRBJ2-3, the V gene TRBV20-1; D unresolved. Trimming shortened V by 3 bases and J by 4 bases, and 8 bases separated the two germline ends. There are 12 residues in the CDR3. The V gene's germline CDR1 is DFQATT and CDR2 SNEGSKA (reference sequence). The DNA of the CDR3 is TGCAGTGCTAGTGAGTCTCCAGATACGCAGTATTTT. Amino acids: CSASESPDTQYF.

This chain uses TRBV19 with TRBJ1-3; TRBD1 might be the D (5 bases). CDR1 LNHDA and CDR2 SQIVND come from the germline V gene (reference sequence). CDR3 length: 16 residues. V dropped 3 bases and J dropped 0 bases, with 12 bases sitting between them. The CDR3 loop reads CASSMPGLNSGNTIYF. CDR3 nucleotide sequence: TGTGCCAGTAGTATGCCGGGACTGAACTCTGGAAACACCATATATTTT. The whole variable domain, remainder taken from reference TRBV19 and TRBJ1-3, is DGGITQSPKYLFRKEGQNVTLSCEQNLNHDAMYWYRQDPGQGLRLIYYSQIVNDFQKGDIAEGYSVSREKKESFPLTVTSAQKNPTAFYLCASSMPGLNSGNTIYFGEGSWLTVV.

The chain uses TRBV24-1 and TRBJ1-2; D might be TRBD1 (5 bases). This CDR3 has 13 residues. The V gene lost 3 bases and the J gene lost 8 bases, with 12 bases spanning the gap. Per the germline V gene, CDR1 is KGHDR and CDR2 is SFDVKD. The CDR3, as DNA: TGTGCCACCAGTGATCCTGACACAGGCGGCTACACCTTC. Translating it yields CATSDPDTGGYTF.

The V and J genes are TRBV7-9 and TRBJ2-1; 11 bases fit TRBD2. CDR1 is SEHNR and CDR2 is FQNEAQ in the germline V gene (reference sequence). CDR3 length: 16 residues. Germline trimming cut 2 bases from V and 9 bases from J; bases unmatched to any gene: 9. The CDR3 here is CASSLRASGRRGEQFF. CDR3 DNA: TGTGCCAGCAGCTTACGGGCTAGCGGGAGGCGGGGTGAGCAGTTCTTC.

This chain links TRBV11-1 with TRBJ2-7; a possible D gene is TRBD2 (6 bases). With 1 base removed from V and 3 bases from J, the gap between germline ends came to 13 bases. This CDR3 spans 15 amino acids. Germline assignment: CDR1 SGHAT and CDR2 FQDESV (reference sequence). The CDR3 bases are TGTGCCAGCAGCTTAGAGAGTAGCGGAGTCTACGAGCAGTACTTC. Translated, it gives CASSLESSGVYEQYF.

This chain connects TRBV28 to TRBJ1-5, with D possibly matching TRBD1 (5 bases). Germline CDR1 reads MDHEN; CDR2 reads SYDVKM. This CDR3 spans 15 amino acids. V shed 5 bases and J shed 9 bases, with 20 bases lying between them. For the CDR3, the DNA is TGTGCCAGCAGTCGCACCCTCCAGAGGACACGGCCCCAGCATTTT. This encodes CASSRTLQRTRPQHF.

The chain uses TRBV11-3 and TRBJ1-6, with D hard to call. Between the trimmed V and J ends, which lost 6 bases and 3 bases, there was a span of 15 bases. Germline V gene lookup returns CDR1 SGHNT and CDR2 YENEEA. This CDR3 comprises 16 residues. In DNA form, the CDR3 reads TGTGCCAGCAGATCGACAACAAGCTACTATAATTCACCCCTCCACTTT. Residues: CASRSTTSYYNSPLHF.

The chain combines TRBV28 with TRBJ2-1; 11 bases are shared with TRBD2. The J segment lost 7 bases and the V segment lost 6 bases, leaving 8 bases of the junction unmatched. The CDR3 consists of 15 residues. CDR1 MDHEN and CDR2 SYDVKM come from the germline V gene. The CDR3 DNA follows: TGTGCCAGCAGACCCGGGACTAGCGGAGCTAATGAGCAGTTCTTC. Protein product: CASRPGTSGANEQFF.

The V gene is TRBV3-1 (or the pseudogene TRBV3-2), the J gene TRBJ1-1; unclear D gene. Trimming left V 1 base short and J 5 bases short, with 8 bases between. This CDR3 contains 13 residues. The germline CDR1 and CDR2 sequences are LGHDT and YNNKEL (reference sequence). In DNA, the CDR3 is TGTGCCAGCAGCCAAGGAGTAAGAACTGAAGCTTTCTTT. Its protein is CASSQGVRTEAFF.

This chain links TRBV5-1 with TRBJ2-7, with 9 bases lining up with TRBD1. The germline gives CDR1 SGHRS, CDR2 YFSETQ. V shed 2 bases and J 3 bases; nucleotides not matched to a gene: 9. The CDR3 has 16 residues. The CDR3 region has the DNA TGCGCCAGCAGCTTCTCAACCGGGACAGGGATCTACGAGCAGTACTTC. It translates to CASSFSTGTGIYEQYF. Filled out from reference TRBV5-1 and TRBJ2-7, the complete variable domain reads KAGVTQTPRYLIKTRGQQVTLSCSPISGHRSVSWYQQTPGQGLQFLFEYFSETQRNKGNFPGRFSGRQFSNSRSEMNVSTLELGDSALYLCASSFSTGTGIYEQYFGPGTRLTVT.